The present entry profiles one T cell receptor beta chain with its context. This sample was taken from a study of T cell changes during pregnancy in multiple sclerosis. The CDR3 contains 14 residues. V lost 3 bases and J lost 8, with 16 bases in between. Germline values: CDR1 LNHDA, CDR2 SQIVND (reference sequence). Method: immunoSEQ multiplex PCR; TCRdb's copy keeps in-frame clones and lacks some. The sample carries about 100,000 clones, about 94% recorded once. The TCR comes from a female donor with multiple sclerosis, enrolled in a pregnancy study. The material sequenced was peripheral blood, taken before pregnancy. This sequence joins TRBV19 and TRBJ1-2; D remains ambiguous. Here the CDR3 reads CASSMARESMGYTF. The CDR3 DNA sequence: TGTGCCAGTAGTATGGCCCGGGAGAGCATGGGCTACACCTTC.